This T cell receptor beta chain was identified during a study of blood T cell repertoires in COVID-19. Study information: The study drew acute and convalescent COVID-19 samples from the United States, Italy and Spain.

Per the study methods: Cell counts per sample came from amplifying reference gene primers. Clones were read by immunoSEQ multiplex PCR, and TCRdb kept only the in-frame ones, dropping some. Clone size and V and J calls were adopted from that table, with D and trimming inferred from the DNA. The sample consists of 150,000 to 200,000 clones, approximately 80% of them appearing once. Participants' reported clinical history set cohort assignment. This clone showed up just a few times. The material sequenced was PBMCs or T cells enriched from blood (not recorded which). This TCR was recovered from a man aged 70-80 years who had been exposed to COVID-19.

The CDR3, as DNA: TGCGCCAGCAGTTCCGGGACAGGGAATGAAAAACTGTTTTTT. Translating gives CASSSGTGNEKLFF. V and J are TRBV5-1 and TRBJ1-4; TRBD1 matches 9 bases. Looked up from germline, CDR1 is SGHRS and CDR2 is YFSETQ. CDR3 length: 14 residues. With 5 bases clipped from V and 5 bases from J, the junction kept 4 bases outside the gene matches. The variable domain in full, with the rest retrieved from reference TRBV5-1 and TRBJ1-4, is KAGVTQTPRYLIKTRGQQVTLSCSPISGHRSVSWYQQTPGQGLQFLFEYFSETQRNKGNFPGRFSGRQFSNSRSEMNVSTLELGDSALYLCASSSGTGNEKLFFGSGTQLSVL.